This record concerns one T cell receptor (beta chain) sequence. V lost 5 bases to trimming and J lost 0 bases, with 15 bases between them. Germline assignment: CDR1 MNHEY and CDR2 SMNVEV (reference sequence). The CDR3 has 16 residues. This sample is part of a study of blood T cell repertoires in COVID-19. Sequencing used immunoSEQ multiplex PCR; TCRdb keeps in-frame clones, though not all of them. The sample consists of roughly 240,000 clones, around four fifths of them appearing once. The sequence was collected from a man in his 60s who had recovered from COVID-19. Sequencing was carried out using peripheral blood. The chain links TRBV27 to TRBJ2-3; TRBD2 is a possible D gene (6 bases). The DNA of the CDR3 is TGTGCCAGCAGTCCGCGGGTAGCGGCTAGCACAGATACGCAGTATTTT. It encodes CASSPRVAASTDTQYF.